The 29 T cell receptor beta chains in this list originate from one sample, sequenced in a study of blood T cell repertoires in COVID-19. Repertoires were generated with immunoSEQ multiplex PCR, while TCRdb's copy carries only in-frame clones and drops some. The repertoire consists of roughly 97,000 clones, with over 75% occurring once and the leading ten covering just under 20%. Sample: peripheral blood. The receptors shown here come from a human donor in a cohort sampled during active COVID-19.

J is TRBJ2-7 and V is TRBV28, with 7 bases fitting TRBD2. Germline CDR1 and CDR2: MDHEN and SYDVKM. CDR3 length: 16 residues. The J segment lost 2 bases and the V segment lost 4 bases, leaving 11 bases of the junction unmatched. For the CDR3, the DNA is TGTGCCAGCAGTTCCGTGAAGTCCCGGGAGGCCTACGAGCAGTACTTC. The encoded protein is CASSSVKSREAYEQYF.

This sequence joins TRBV7-2 and TRBJ2-2, with TRBD1 matching 7 bases. V shed 5 bases, J shed 0 bases, and the junction held 12 bases outside the gene matches. CDR3 length: 18 amino acids. Germline assignment: CDR1 SGHTA and CDR2 FQGNSA. The CDR3 sequence: CASSKKDRFSTNTGELFF. The CDR3, as DNA: TGTGCCAGCAGCAAAAAGGACAGGTTTAGCACGAACACCGGGGAGCTGTTTTTT.

The CDR3 region is CASSESTGMGTEAFF. The CDR3 coding sequence is TGTGCCAGCAGTGAATCAACAGGGATGGGAACTGAAGCTTTCTTT. The rearrangement uses TRBV6-1 and TRBJ1-1; D perhaps matches TRBD1 (6 bases). Trimming took off 2 bases at V and 5 bases at J, with 15 bases between the two ends. CDR3 size: 15 residues. CDR1 is MNHNS, CDR2 SASEGT, per germline.

The chain is built from TRBV10-1 and TRBJ1-1; 9 bases fit TRBD1. V lost 7 bases, J lost 9 bases, and 3 bases stayed unmatched. The CDR3 has 11 amino acids. Looked up from germline, CDR1 is WNHNN and CDR2 is SYGVQD (reference sequence). DNA for the CDR3: TGCGCCAGCACCGGACAGGGGAAAGCTTTCTTT. Amino acids: CASTGQGKAFF.

The V gene is TRBV6-5, the J gene TRBJ1-2; 7 bases agree with TRBD1. Germline V gene data show CDR1 as MNHEY and CDR2 as SVGAGI. The junction had 9 bases not matched to a gene; V was cut back by 8 bases and J by 0 bases. The CDR3 sequence is 15 residues long. CDR3 region: CASLYGTAPNYGYTF. In nucleotides, the CDR3 is TGTGCCAGCCTATATGGGACAGCTCCTAACTATGGCTACACCTTC.

The chain uses TRBV6-1 and TRBJ1-1, with TRBD1 as a possible D gene (6 bases). The CDR3 consists of 16 residues. V was pared by 2 bases and J by 1 base, with 14 bases between. Looked up from germline, CDR1 is MNHNS and CDR2 is SASEGT. The CDR3 coding sequence is TGTGCCAGCAGTGAATTGGCTGGGGGGGCGAACACTGAAGCTTTCTTT. Translating gives CASSELAGGANTEAFF.

The rearrangement links TRBV7-8 to TRBJ1-2, with D possibly TRBD1 on 6 matching bases. V lost 0 bases, J lost 4 bases, and 9 bases lay in between. Per germline, CDR1 SGHVS and CDR2 FQNEAQ. CDR3 length equals 14 residues. This CDR3 reads CASSLATGTYGYTF. The CDR3 nucleotides read TGTGCCAGCAGCTTAGCAACAGGGACCTATGGCTACACCTTC. Full variable domain (rest looked up from reference TRBV7-8 and TRBJ1-2): GAGVSQSPRYKVAKRGQDVALRCDPISGHVSLFWYQQALGQGPEFLTYFQNEAQLDKSGLPSDRFFAERPEGSVSTLKIQRTQQEDSAVYLCASSLATGTYGYTFGSGTRLTVV.

This clone was observed once. This chain joins TRBV6-6 and TRBJ1-1; D is unclear. There are 14 residues in the CDR3. Germline CDR1 MNHNY, CDR2 SVGAGI (reference sequence). The V end lost 0 bases, the J end lost 1 base, and 6 bases lay between the germline ends. The CDR3 DNA sequence: TGTGCCAGCAGTTACTCGGAGGGGAACACTGAAGCTTTCTTT. This gives the protein CASSYSEGNTEAFF.

The genes are TRBV6-4 and TRBJ2-2; 8 bases map to TRBD2. CDR3 length equals 16 residues. Germline values: CDR1 MRHNA, CDR2 SNTAGT. V was pared by 7 bases and J by 3 bases, with 10 bases of the junction left unmatched. The CDR3 DNA sequence: TGTGCCAGCACTCAGTCGGGTAGCGGGGACACCGGGGAGCTGTTTTTT. Translation: CASTQSGSGDTGELFF.

This chain uses TRBV3-1 (or the pseudogene TRBV3-2) with TRBJ2-5; TRBD2 aligns across 7 bases. The length of the CDR3 is 12 residues. CDR1 and CDR2 (germline): LGHDT, YNNKEL (reference sequence). V shed 6 bases, J shed 10 bases, and the junction held 8 bases outside the gene matches. The CDR3 spells CASSLRGRGQYF. DNA for the CDR3: TGTGCCAGCAGTCTGCGGGGGAGAGGCCAGTACTTC.

The rearrangement joins TRBV5-1 to TRBJ2-1; 12 bases are a match to TRBD1. This CDR3 is built from 15 residues. The ends lost 4 bases at V and 5 bases at J; junction bases unmatched: 4. CDR1 and CDR2 from the germline V gene are SGHRS and YFSETQ. The CDR3 DNA sequence: TGCGCCAGCAGCCTGGGACAGGGGGCTCACAATGAGCAGTTCTTC. Encoded protein: CASSLGQGAHNEQFF.

This sequence joins TRBV9 and TRBJ2-7; 9 bases line up with TRBD2. The CDR3 totals 15 residues. Trimming cost V 0 bases and J 7 bases; bases outside gene matches: 8. Germline V gene lookup returns CDR1 SGDLS and CDR2 YYNGEE. The CDR3 protein is CASSVGTSDGWEQYF. The CDR3 coding sequence is TGTGCCAGCAGCGTAGGGACTAGCGACGGGTGGGAGCAGTACTTC.

Concerning this clone itself: The sample has other DNA sequences that encode this CDR3 too. The chain carries TRBV10-1 and TRBJ2-7; 9 bases match TRBD2. In germline, CDR1 is WNHNN, CDR2 SYGVQD (reference sequence). The V gene end was trimmed by 2 bases and the J gene end by 3 bases; junction bases not matched to a gene: 8. The CDR3 spans 16 residues. This chain's CDR3 is CASSEGLGTSIYEQYF. The CDR3 nucleotides read TGCGCCAGCAGTGAGGGGCTCGGGACTAGCATCTACGAGCAGTACTTC.

This clone has just a few counts. V is TRBV6-2 or TRBV6-3 and J is TRBJ1-5, with a tentative D call TRBD1 (5 bases). V was cut by 6 bases and J by 11 bases, with 17 bases left in between. CDR1 and CDR2 from the germline V gene are MNHEY and SVGEGT. The CDR3 spans 13 residues. CDR3 protein: CASSGREGRAQHF. The CDR3 DNA sequence: TGTGCCAGCAGCGGCAGGGAAGGTCGTGCCCAGCATTTT.

The chain recombines TRBV7-3 with TRBJ2-3; a possible D gene is TRBD2 (6 bases). The CDR3 has 17 amino acids. Germline V gives CDR1 SGHTA, CDR2 FQGTGA. V was clipped by 1 base and J by 3 bases, with 17 bases between them. The CDR3 DNA sequence: TGTGCCAGCAGCTTAAGGGGGAGGTCCGGCGGGACAGATACGCAGTATTTT. Translated: CASSLRGRSGGTDTQYF.

The rearrangement links TRBV19 to TRBJ1-2, with 8 bases fitting TRBD1. The germline CDR1 and CDR2 sequences are LNHDA and SQIVND (reference sequence). The CDR3 loop spans 16 amino acids. Losses at the gene ends were 3 bases for V and 1 base for J; bases not matched to a gene: 7. Here the CDR3 DNA reads TGTGCCAGTAGTATTCTGGGACAGGAGATTAACTATGGCTACACCTTC. Residues: CASSILGQEINYGYTF.

For this clone: One end of the junction fails to match germline, which may point to a read error. The chain joins TRBV3-1 (or the pseudogene TRBV3-2) to TRBJ2-7, with 9 nucleotides matching TRBD1. The length of the CDR3 is 13 residues. CDR1 and CDR2 (germline): LGHDT, YNNKEL (reference sequence). The CDR3 sequence is CASSQRTRDREHF. In nucleotides, the CDR3 is TGTGCCAGCAGCCAGAGGACCCGGGACAGGGAGCACTTC.

The chain is built from TRBV7-9 and TRBJ2-1; D is possibly TRBD1 (5 bases). Germline V CDR1 and CDR2: SEHNR, FQNEAQ (reference sequence). V was clipped by 5 bases and J by 5 bases, with 7 bases between them. The CDR3 has 12 residues. DNA for the CDR3: TGTGCCAGCAGCCCAGGGAACAATGAGCAGTTCTTC. Amino acids: CASSPGNNEQFF.

This chain connects TRBV9 to TRBJ2-3; D unclear. CDR1 and CDR2 from the germline V gene are SGDLS and YYNGEE. This CDR3 comprises 15 residues. The germline V and J ends were trimmed by 3 bases and 0 bases, with 11 bases remaining between them. CDR3 region: CASSALSSSTDTQYF. The CDR3 nucleotides are TGTGCCAGCAGCGCCTTGAGTTCTAGCACAGATACGCAGTATTTT.

The chain joins TRBV27 to TRBJ1-2; 7 bases line up with TRBD1. The CDR3 contains 15 residues. V lost 4 bases, J lost 4 bases, and 9 bases stayed unmatched. CDR1 and CDR2 (germline): MNHEY, SMNVEV (reference sequence). CDR3 in DNA: TGTGCCAGCAGTTGGGTAGGGGGCGCCCTCTATGGCTACACCTTC. It specifies CASSWVGGALYGYTF.

V is TRBV19 and J is TRBJ1-5, with a tentative D call TRBD1 (6 bases). V lost 5 bases and J 0 bases, leaving 17 bases between the germline ends. The CDR3 is 17 amino acids. From germline, CDR1 is LNHDA and CDR2 SQIVND (reference sequence). CDR3 in DNA: TGTGCCAGTAGTGTGGACAGAGAAAGGGGTAGCAATCAGCCCCAGCATTTT. This sequence encodes CASSVDRERGSNQPQHF. The full variable domain, rest sourced from reference TRBV19 and TRBJ1-5, is DGGITQSPKYLFRKEGQNVTLSCEQNLNHDAMYWYRQDPGQGLRLIYYSQIVNDFQKGDIAEGYSVSREKKESFPLTVTSAQKNPTAFYLCASSVDRERGSNQPQHFGDGTRLSIL.

The V and J genes are TRBV7-2 and TRBJ2-5, with TRBD2 matching over 10 bases. The V gene's germline CDR1 is SGHTA and CDR2 FQGNSA. V trimming: 2 bases; J trimming: 4 bases; junction bases outside the gene matches: 4. This CDR3 comprises 15 residues. CDR3 sequence reads: CASSLRAGGPETQYF. DNA for the CDR3: TGTGCCAGCAGCTTAAGAGCGGGAGGGCCAGAGACCCAGTACTTC.

The rearrangement joins TRBV5-4 to TRBJ2-3; a weak D match, TRBD2 (7 bases). This CDR3 contains 16 residues. Germline loops: CDR1 SGHNT, CDR2 YYREEE (reference sequence). Trimming stripped 4 bases from V and 0 bases from J, with 15 bases between. This chain's CDR3 is CASSGGANPSTDTQYF. CDR3 DNA: TGTGCCAGCAGCGGGGGGGCTAACCCTAGCACAGATACGCAGTATTTT.

The gene calls are TRBV28 and TRBJ1-5; 11 bases align to TRBD1. CDR3 length: 15 amino acids. CDR1 and CDR2 (germline): MDHEN, SYDVKM. V gave up 3 bases and J gave up 8 bases; unmatched junction bases: 6. CDR3 in DNA: TGTGCCAGCAGTTTGGACAGGGGGCGCGTAAAGCCCCAGCATTTT. Protein: CASSLDRGRVKPQHF.

The J gene is TRBJ2-2, the V gene TRBV9; 9 nucleotides line up with TRBD2. Germline CDR1 is SGDLS and CDR2 is YYNGEE. The CDR3 contains 16 residues. Trimming removed 0 bases from V and 5 bases from J; junction bases left unmatched: 5. In DNA, the CDR3 is TGTGCCAGCAGCGTAGGTAGCGGGAGAGGGACCGGGGAGCTGTTTTTT. Its translation is CASSVGSGRGTGELFF.

This chain uses TRBV19 with TRBJ1-5; 9 bases line up with TRBD1. J lost 2 bases, V lost 7 bases, and 6 bases had no gene match. The germline V gene has CDR1 LNHDA and CDR2 SQIVND (reference sequence). CDR3 length: 15 amino acids. CDR3 nucleotides: TGTGCCAGTATCCGGACAGGGGCGGGCAATCAGCCCCAGCATTTT. It translates to CASIRTGAGNQPQHF.

The chain is built from TRBV10-2 and TRBJ1-3; D gene ambiguous. Germline CDR1 reads WSHSY; CDR2 reads SAAADI. V gave up 4 bases and J gave up 0 bases, with 4 bases separating them. The length of the CDR3 is 13 residues. CDR3: CASSAISGNTIYF. In DNA form, the CDR3 reads TGCGCCAGCAGTGCAATCTCTGGAAACACCATATATTTT.

This clone was picked up a small number of times. The rearrangement joins TRBV25-1 to TRBJ2-3; TRBD2 matches at 13 bases. The CDR3 is made up of 16 amino acids. V lost 6 bases and J lost 2; bases outside the gene matches: 5. CDR1 and CDR2 (germline): MGHDK, SYGVNS. In DNA, the CDR3 is TGTGCCAGCAGCCCGGGACTAGCGGGGTCCACAGATACGCAGTATTTT. Its translation: CASSPGLAGSTDTQYF.

The V call is TRBV11-2, the J call TRBJ2-1; the D gene is possibly TRBD2 (5 bases). Trimming cost V 4 bases and J 4 bases, with 11 bases left between them. The CDR3 runs to 14 residues. CDR1 and CDR2 from the germline V gene are SGHAT and FQNNGV. The CDR3 region is CASSYDGGYNEQFF. CDR3 in DNA: TGTGCCAGCAGCTACGACGGAGGTTACAATGAGCAGTTCTTC.